The clone carrying this T cell receptor beta chain has only a few counts. This entry is derived from a study of blood T cell repertoires in COVID-19. Looking at the study overall: Spain, Italy and the United States supplied samples that represented acute and convalescent COVID-19. Sample material is recorded as cDNA or gDNA derived from T cells, B-cell-depleted T cells, or PBMCs.

Germline-derived CDR1 and CDR2 are MNHNY and SVGAGI (reference sequence). Trimming at V came to 7 bases and at J to 4 bases, leaving 7 bases not matched to a gene. The CDR3 totals 14 residues. Original handling: Amplification of reference gene primers was used by the study to estimate nucleated cell counts. This table comes from immunoSEQ multiplex PCR, and its TCRdb copy is limited to in-frame clones, with some not included. From that table come the V and J calls and clone size; the DNA was used to work out D and trimming. There are about 28,000 clones in the sample; roughly 80% occur only once, and around 16% lies in the top ten.

The material sequenced was peripheral blood. This TCR derives from a woman aged 55-75 years with acute or convalescent COVID-19. The rearrangement links TRBV6-6 to TRBJ1-5; 7 nucleotides align to TRBD1. The CDR3 sequence: CASTEGAGNQPQHF. The CDR3 DNA reads as TGTGCCAGCACTGAGGGGGCGGGTAATCAGCCCCAGCATTTT.